This T cell receptor beta chain was profiled in a study of T cell responses to AZD1222 COVID-19 vaccine. Study observations and caveats: There were mostly white British donors and more females than males, and clonal diversity was possibly underestimated.

The method was immunoSEQ multiplex PCR; TCRdb's version includes in-frame clones alone and lacks a portion of them. The data contain more than 150,000 clones, roughly nine tenths of them singletons. Trimming removed 4 bases from V and 9 bases from J; junction bases left unmatched: 3. There are 12 residues in the CDR3. In germline, CDR1 is SGDLS, CDR2 YYNGEE. Remarks on this clone: Its antigen remains unknown.

The sequencing here drew on peripheral blood, taken on day 0 of AZD1222 vaccination. The origin of this receptor is an adult in good health. The gene calls are TRBV9 and TRBJ2-1; TRBD1 agrees at 8 bases. CDR3 sequence reads: CASSKTGVEQFF. The CDR3 nucleotides are TGTGCCAGCAGCAAGACAGGGGTTGAGCAGTTCTTC.